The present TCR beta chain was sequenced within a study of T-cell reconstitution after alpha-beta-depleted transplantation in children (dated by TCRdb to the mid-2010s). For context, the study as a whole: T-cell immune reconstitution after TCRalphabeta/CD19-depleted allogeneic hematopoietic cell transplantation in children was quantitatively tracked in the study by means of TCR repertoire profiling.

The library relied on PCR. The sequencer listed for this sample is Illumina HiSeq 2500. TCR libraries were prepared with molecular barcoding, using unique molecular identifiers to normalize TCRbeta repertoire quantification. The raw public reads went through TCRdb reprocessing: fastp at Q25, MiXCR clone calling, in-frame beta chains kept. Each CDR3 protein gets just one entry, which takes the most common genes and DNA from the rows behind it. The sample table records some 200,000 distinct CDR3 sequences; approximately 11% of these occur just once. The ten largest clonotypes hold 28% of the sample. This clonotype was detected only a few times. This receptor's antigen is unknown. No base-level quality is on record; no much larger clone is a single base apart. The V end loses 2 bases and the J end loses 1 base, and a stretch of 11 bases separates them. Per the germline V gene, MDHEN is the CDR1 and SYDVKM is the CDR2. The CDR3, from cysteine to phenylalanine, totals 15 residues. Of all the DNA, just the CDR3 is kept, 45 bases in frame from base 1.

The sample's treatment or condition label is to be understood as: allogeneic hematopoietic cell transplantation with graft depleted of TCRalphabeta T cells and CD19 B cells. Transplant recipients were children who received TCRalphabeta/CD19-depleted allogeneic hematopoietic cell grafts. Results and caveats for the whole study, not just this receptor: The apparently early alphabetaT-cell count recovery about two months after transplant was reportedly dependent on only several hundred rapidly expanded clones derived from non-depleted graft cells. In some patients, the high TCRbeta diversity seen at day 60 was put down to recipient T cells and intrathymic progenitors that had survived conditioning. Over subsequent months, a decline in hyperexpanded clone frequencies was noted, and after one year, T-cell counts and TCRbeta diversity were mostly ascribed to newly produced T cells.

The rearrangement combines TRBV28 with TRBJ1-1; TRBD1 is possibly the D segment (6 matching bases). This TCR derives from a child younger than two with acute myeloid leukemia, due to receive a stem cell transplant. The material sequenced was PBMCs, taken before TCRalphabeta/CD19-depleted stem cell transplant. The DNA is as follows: TGTGCCAGCAGTTTACAGGGGTGGGGGAACACTGAAGCTTTCTTT. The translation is CASSLQGWGNTEAFF.